This T cell receptor (beta chain) emerged from a study of blood T cell repertoires in COVID-19. Study details: PBMCs, B-cell-depleted T cells, or T cells were the source of the cDNA or gDNA that made up the material.

How the authors handled the data: Researchers report that nucleated cell counts were estimated from reference gene primer amplification. Only in-frame clones appear in the TCRdb table, and some are missing; sequencing was by immunoSEQ multiplex PCR. The DNA gave D and trimming, while V, J and clone size come from that table. The repertoire holds approximately 250,000 clones, with roughly 85% as singletons. The cohort comprised adults aged roughly 18 to 95 years residing in some 24 US areas. Donors were grouped by their self-reported clinical history. The germline CDR1 and CDR2 sequences are SGHAT and FQNNGV. The CDR3 length is 15 residues. Trimming left V 5 bases short and J 3 bases short, with 13 bases between.

The sequenced material came from PBMCs or T cells enriched from blood (not recorded which). This receptor was obtained from a woman between 50 and 59 years old with acute COVID-19. The chain combines TRBV11-2 with TRBJ2-2; a weak D match, TRBD1 (7 bases). CDR3 bases: TGTGCCAGCAGCGCGGGGACAGCTCACACCGGGGAGCTGTTTTTT. As protein: CASSAGTAHTGELFF.